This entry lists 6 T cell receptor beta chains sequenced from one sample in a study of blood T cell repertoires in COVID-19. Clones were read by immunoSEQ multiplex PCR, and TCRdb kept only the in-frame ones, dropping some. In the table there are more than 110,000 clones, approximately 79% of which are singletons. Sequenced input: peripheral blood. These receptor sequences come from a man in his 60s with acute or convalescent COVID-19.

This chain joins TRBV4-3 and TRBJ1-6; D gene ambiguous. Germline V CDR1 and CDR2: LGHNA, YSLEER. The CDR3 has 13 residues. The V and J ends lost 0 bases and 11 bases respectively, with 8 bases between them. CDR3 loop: CASSQDRRPPLHF. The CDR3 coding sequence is TGCGCCAGCAGCCAAGATCGGCGGCCACCCCTCCACTTT.

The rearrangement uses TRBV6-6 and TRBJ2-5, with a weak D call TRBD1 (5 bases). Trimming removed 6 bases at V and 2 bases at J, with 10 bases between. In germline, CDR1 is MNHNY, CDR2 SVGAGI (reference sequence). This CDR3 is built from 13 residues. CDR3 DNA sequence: TGTGCCAGCAGCCGGACATCTCAAGAGACCCAGTACTTC. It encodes CASSRTSQETQYF.

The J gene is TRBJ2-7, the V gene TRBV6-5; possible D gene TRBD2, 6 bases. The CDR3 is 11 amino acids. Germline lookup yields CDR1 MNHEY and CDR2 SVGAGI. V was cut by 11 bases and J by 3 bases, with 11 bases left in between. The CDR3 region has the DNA TGTGCCTCCCGGGAGAGCTACGAGCAGTACTTC. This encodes CASRESYEQYF.

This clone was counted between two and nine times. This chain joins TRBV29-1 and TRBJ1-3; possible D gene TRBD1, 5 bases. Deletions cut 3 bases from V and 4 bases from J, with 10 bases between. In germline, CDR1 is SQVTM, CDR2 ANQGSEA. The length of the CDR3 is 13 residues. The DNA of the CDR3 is TGCAGCGTTGATCAGGGAGGGGGAAACACCATATATTTT. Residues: CSVDQGGGNTIYF.

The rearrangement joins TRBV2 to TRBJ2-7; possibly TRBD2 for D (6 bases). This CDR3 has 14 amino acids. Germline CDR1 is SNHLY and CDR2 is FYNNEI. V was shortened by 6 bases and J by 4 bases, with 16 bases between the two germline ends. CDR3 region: CASSVTSFSYEQYF. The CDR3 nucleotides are TGTGCCAGCAGCGTGACTAGTTTTTCGTACGAGCAGTACTTC.

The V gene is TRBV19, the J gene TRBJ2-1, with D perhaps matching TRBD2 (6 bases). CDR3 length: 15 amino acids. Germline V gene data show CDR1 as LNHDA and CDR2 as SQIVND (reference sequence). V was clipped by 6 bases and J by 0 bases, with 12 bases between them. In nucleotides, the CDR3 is TGTGCCAGTAGGAGGGACTTCAGCTCCTACAATGAGCAGTTCTTC. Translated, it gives CASRRDFSSYNEQFF.